The rows below give T cell receptor beta chains drawn from one sample of a study of memory CD8 T cells in hepatitis C reinfection. TCRdb's copy holds only in-frame clones and misses some; the assay was immunoSEQ multiplex PCR. The sample consists of tens of thousands of clones, just under 90% of them appearing once. Material for sequencing was naive CD8+ T cells sorted from blood. The receptors shown here come from a man aged 18 to 30 with hepatitis C virus infection. Both conserved end residues are part of each CDR3. D genes are given only for firm matches. The size field is filled for only some rows; it gives once, few, many or a size class.

TRBV19,TRBJ2-1,once,NA,CASSISSGLYNEQFF,TGTGCCAGTAGTATATCAAGCGGGCTTTACAATGAGCAGTTCTTC
TRBV4-1,TRBJ1-5,NA,NA,CASSQDGGEHQPQHF,TGCGCCAGCAGCCAAGATGGAGGGGAACATCAGCCCCAGCATTTT
TRBV7-9,TRBJ2-2,NA,TRBD1,CASRTGATGELFF,TGTGCCAGCAGAACAGGGGCCACCGGGGAGCTGTTTTTT
TRBV25-1,TRBJ2-2,NA,NA,CASSEWGGNTGELFF,TGTGCCAGCAGTGAATGGGGCGGGAACACCGGGGAGCTGTTTTTT
TRBV19,TRBJ1-1,once,NA,CASSINRNTEAFF,TGTGCCAGTAGTATAAACAGAAACACTGAAGCTTTCTTT
TRBV13,TRBJ1-2,NA,NA,CASSPRDQGAYGYTF,TGTGCCAGCAGCCCCCGAGATCAAGGGGCCTATGGCTACACCTTC
TRBV5-4,TRBJ2-7,NA,TRBD2,CASSLPSGITAYEQYF,TGTGCCAGCAGCTTGCCTAGCGGGATTACCGCGTACGAGCAGTACTTC
TRBV7-9,TRBJ1-1,NA,TRBD1,CASSLGGPTGGRGTEAFF,TGTGCCAGCAGCTTAGGGGGGCCCACAGGGGGCCGCGGCACTGAAGCTTTCTTT
TRBV19,TRBJ2-3,NA,TRBD2,CASSIYAGGPRDTQYF,TGTGCCAGTAGTATATATGCGGGAGGGCCAAGGGATACGCAGTATTTT
TRBV29-1,TRBJ1-2,NA,TRBD1,CSVVRGLDYGYTF,TGCAGCGTTGTGAGGGGGCTAGACTATGGCTACACCTTC
TRBV9,TRBJ2-2,NA,NA,CASSVEGVNTGELFF,TGTGCCAGCAGCGTAGAAGGGGTAAACACCGGGGAGCTGTTTTTT
TRBV5-4,TRBJ2-1,NA,TRBD2,CASSSTDLTSGSYNEQFF,TGTGCCAGCAGCTCAACCGACTTGACTAGCGGGAGTTACAATGAGCAGTTCTTC
TRBV7-3,TRBJ2-1,once,TRBD1,CASSLGTEIYNEQFF,TGTGCCAGCAGCTTAGGGACAGAAATCTACAATGAGCAGTTCTTC
TRBV6-5,TRBJ2-1,NA,TRBD2,CASSYSIAGGRNEQFF,TGTGCCAGCAGTTACTCGATAGCGGGGGGGCGAAATGAGCAGTTCTTC
TRBV6-6,TRBJ2-7,NA,TRBD2,CASYGGGISYEQYF,TGTGCCAGCTATGGGGGGGGTATCTCCTACGAGCAGTACTTC
TRBV28,TRBJ2-2,NA,NA,CASSFRGPVGELFF,TGTGCCAGCAGTTTCCGAGGGCCGGTCGGGGAGCTGTTTTTT
TRBV29-1,TRBJ2-2,NA,NA,CSARGPNTGELFF,TGCAGCGCTCGCGGGCCGAACACCGGGGAGCTGTTTTTT
TRBV19,TRBJ2-2,NA,NA,CASSITVHLNTGELFF,TGTGCCAGTAGTATTACGGTTCACCTTAACACCGGGGAGCTGTTTTTT
TRBV18,TRBJ1-4,NA,TRBD1,CASSPVPGQGTNEKLFF,TGTGCCAGCTCACCCGTCCCGGGACAGGGAACTAATGAAAAACTGTTTTTT
TRBV30,TRBJ1-2,NA,NA,CAWSVQDVGYTF,TGTGCCTGGAGTGTTCAGGATGTTGGCTACACCTTC
TRBV11-2,TRBJ1-1,NA,NA,CASSVTDSGTEAFF,TGTGCCAGCAGTGTGACAGATTCTGGCACTGAAGCTTTCTTT
TRBV23-1,TRBJ1-2,NA,TRBD1,CASSQNFTGTAHTF,TGCGCCAGCAGTCAAAATTTCACCGGGACAGCGCACACCTTC
TRBV19,TRBJ2-3,NA,TRBD1,CASSSWTGGTFDTQYF,TGTGCCAGTAGTTCTTGGACAGGGGGAACATTTGATACGCAGTATTTT